These T cell receptor beta chains were read from a single sample in a study of T cell repertoires in cytomegalovirus infection. TCRdb re-called the reads with MiXCR, one entry per CDR3 protein. This sample has 150,000 to 200,000 distinct CDR3 sequences, with roughly a fifth found just once. What was sequenced was PBMCs. The source of these receptors is a human donor in good health (CMV status not recorded). Some clones in this sample may be carry-over from other donors' samples. The CDR3 runs from the conserved cysteine through the conserved F or W. A D gene is named only where the DNA matches it firmly. For some rows the clone size is stated as once, few or many, or as a class when expanded; others skip it.

TRBJ1-2	TRBV3-1	-	-	CASSQVADSNYGYTF	TGTGCCAGCAGCCAAGTGGCCGACTCTAACTATGGCTACACCTTC
TRBJ2-1	TRBV5-6	TRBD1	-	CASSSIQGASYNEQFF	TGTGCCAGCAGCTCCATACAGGGGGCTTCCTACAATGAGCAGTTCTTC
TRBJ2-7	TRBV7-2	TRBD2	many	CASSLTSGGGLGDYEQYF	TGTGCCAGCAGCTTAACCAGCGGGGGGGGTCTAGGGGACTACGAGCAGTACTTC
TRBJ1-2	TRBV7-9	-	once	CTSSDDSSHGYTF	TGTACCAGCAGCGACGACAGTTCCCATGGCTACACCTTC
TRBJ2-2	TRBV14	-	few	CASSQELVTGELFF	TGTGCCAGCAGCCAGGAGTTAGTCACCGGGGAGCTGTTTTTT
TRBJ2-5	TRBV6-2/TRBV6-3	TRBD1	-	CASSYSRGLETQYF	TGTGCCAGCAGTTACTCGAGGGGGCTAGAGACCCAGTACTTC
TRBJ1-2	TRBV7-2	-	many	CASSDDRPSGYTF	TGTGCCAGCAGCGATGACAGGCCCTCTGGCTACACCTTC
TRBJ1-1	TRBV5-1	TRBD1	-	CASSDGQGKYTEAFF	TGCGCCAGCAGCGACGGACAGGGAAAATACACTGAAGCTTTCTTT
TRBJ2-7	TRBV19	-	few	CASSIRQGTYEQYF	TGTGCCAGTAGTATTCGGCAGGGGACCTACGAGCAGTACTTC
TRBJ2-2	TRBV14	-	-	CASSQEIFAGELFF	TGTGCCAGCAGCCAAGAGATATTCGCCGGGGAGCTGTTTTTT
TRBJ1-5	TRBV19	-	-	CASSDPRQPQHF	TGTGCCAGTAGTGATCCGCGCCAGCCCCAGCATTTT
TRBJ2-3	TRBV7-4	TRBD1	few	CASSPGTGRKYF	TGTGCCAGCAGCCCTGGGACAGGACGAAAGTATTTT
TRBJ2-1	TRBV7-2	-	many	CASSFGAGWYNEQFF	TGTGCCAGCAGCTTCGGGGCAGGGTGGTACAATGAGCAGTTCTTC
TRBJ1-5	TRBV7-9	TRBD1	few	CASSLGDRGPTQPQHF	TGTGCCAGCAGCTTAGGGGACAGGGGGCCCACTCAGCCCCAGCATTTT
TRBJ2-2	TRBV6-2/TRBV6-3	-	few	CASSWFPSGQGISNTGELFF	TGTGCCAGCAGTTGGTTCCCAAGCGGTCAGGGGATTTCGAACACCGGGGAGCTGTTTTTT
TRBJ2-7	TRBV6-2/TRBV6-3	TRBD2	-	CASSYLGLAGLSSYEQYF	TGTGCCAGCAGTTACCTCGGTCTAGCGGGGCTAAGCTCCTACGAGCAGTACTTC
TRBJ2-4	TRBV24-1	TRBD1	-	CATSDSGQGFNIQYF	TGTGCCACCAGTGATTCGGGACAGGGTTTCAACATTCAGTACTTC
TRBJ1-5	TRBV19	-	-	CASSANIQPQHF	TGTGCCAGTAGTGCGAATATTCAGCCCCAGCATTTT
TRBJ2-4	TRBV2	TRBD1	few	CASSSDRADIQYF	TGTGCCAGCAGCTCGGACAGGGCGGACATTCAGTACTTC
TRBJ1-5	TRBV7-2	TRBD1	-	CASSPTGTGDYQPQHF	TGTGCCAGCAGCCCGACCGGGACAGGGGACTATCAGCCCCAGCATTTT
TRBJ2-7	TRBV30	TRBD1	few	CAWSQTGNYGEQYF	TGTGCCTGGAGCCAGACAGGGAACTACGGTGAGCAGTACTTC
TRBJ2-6	TRBV7-2	-	few	CASSWKGGLNSGANVLTF	TGTGCCAGCAGCTGGAAGGGCGGCCTCAATTCTGGGGCCAACGTCCTGACTTTC
TRBJ1-2	TRBV25-1	TRBD1	few	CASSEDRGPDYGYTF	TGTGCCAGCAGTGAAGACAGGGGGCCGGACTATGGCTACACCTTC
TRBJ2-1	TRBV7-2	-	once	CASSLGLGGYNEQFF	TGTGCCAGCAGCTTAGGACTAGGGGGATACAATGAGCAGTTCTTC
TRBJ2-2	TRBV6-2/TRBV6-3	-	-	CASSYWGTDTGELFF	TGTGCCAGCAGTTACTGGGGGACCGACACCGGGGAGCTGTTTTTT
TRBJ2-6	TRBV11-2	TRBD1	-	CASSSYSGTGVGANVLTF	TGTGCCAGCAGCTCCTACTCCGGGACAGGGGTTGGGGCCAACGTCCTGACTTTC
TRBJ2-3	TRBV27	TRBD2	-	CASSSSAGEVADTQYF	TGTGCCAGCAGTTCCTCAGCGGGAGAGGTTGCAGATACGCAGTATTTT
TRBJ2-2	TRBV2	-	-	CASRRETGELFF	TGTGCCAGCAGGCGAGAGACCGGGGAGCTGTTTTTT
TRBJ1-1	TRBV6-2/TRBV6-3	-	-	CASGDEAFF	TGTGCCAGCGGCGATGAAGCTTTCTTT
TRBJ2-3	TRBV7-2	TRBD1	many	CASSSPGTGMNTQYF	TGTGCCAGCAGCTCTCCTGGGACAGGGATGAATACGCAGTATTTT
TRBJ2-7	TRBV6-1	TRBD2	many	CASSPGGGRDEQYF	TGTGCCAGCAGTCCGGGAGGAGGTCGGGACGAGCAGTACTTC
TRBJ1-4	TRBV6-8	-	-	CASSEGFREKLFF	TGTGCCAGCAGCGAGGGGTTCCGAGAAAAACTGTTTTTT
TRBJ1-1	TRBV24-1	-	once	CATSDLREAFF	TGTGCCACCAGTGATTTGCGTGAAGCTTTCTTT
TRBJ1-2	TRBV5-4	-	few	CASSLLPGITTNYGYTF	TGTGCCAGCAGCTTGTTGCCTGGGATTACGACTAACTATGGCTACACCTTC
TRBJ2-3	TRBV6-1	TRBD2	few	CASSEERGGTATWDTQYF	TGTGCCAGCAGTGAAGAACGGGGGGGGACTGCCACATGGGATACGCAGTATTTT
TRBJ1-5	TRBV6-6	-	-	CASSYLSLDSNQPQHF	TGTGCCAGCAGTTATCTATCCCTAGATAGCAATCAGCCCCAGCATTTT
TRBJ2-5	TRBV29-1	-	-	CSVVGGMKETQYF	TGCAGCGTTGTTGGTGGAATGAAAGAGACCCAGTACTTC
TRBJ2-2	TRBV5-1	TRBD1	-	CASSLQGTANTGELFF	TGCGCCAGCAGCTTACAGGGGACAGCGAACACCGGGGAGCTGTTTTTT
TRBJ2-1	TRBV6-1	TRBD1	few	CASSYRGYNEQFF	TGTGCCAGCAGTTACAGGGGATACAATGAGCAGTTCTTC
TRBJ2-2	TRBV2	-	-	CASSEALRAGELFF	-
TRBJ1-2	TRBV6-1	-	-	CASSEGRTLSYTF	TGTGCCAGCAGTGAAGGTCGGACTCTAAGCTACACCTTC
TRBJ1-1	TRBV9	-	-	CASSPDGPNTEAFF	TGTGCCAGCAGCCCAGACGGACCGAACACTGAAGCTTTCTTT
TRBJ1-2	TRBV29-1	-	few	CSVEPGTIYGYTF	TGCAGCGTTGAACCAGGGACAATCTATGGCTACACCTTC
TRBJ2-2	TRBV7-2	-	many	CASSRDPTGELFF	TGTGCCAGCAGCCGGGACCCGACCGGGGAGCTGTTTTTT
TRBJ1-2	TRBV29-1	-	-	CSVWGGSGYTF	TGCAGCGTATGGGGGGGATCCGGCTACACCTTC
TRBJ1-2	TRBV6-2/TRBV6-3	TRBD1	-	CASSRTGPVGYTF	TGTGCCAGCAGTCGGACAGGTCCAGTTGGCTACACCTTC
TRBJ2-2	TRBV7-9	TRBD2	many	CASSLGTSGRNTGELFF	TGTGCCAGCAGCTTAGGGACTAGCGGGCGGAACACCGGGGAGCTGTTTTTT
TRBJ2-7	TRBV11-2	-	-	CASSLVGAGWNEQYF	TGTGCCAGCAGCTTAGTTGGGGCCGGTTGGAACGAGCAGTACTTC
TRBJ1-1	TRBV7-9	TRBD1	-	CASSFGQGRNTEAFF	TGTGCCAGCAGCTTCGGACAGGGGCGGAACACTGAAGCTTTCTTT
TRBJ1-6	TRBV5-1	-	-	CASSLTGDLYNSPLHF	TGCGCCAGCAGCTTAACCGGAGACTTATATAATTCACCCCTCCACTTT
TRBJ1-1	TRBV6-6	-	many	CASSYERFIGDTEAFF	TGTGCCAGCAGTTACGAGCGGTTTATTGGGGACACTGAAGCTTTCTTT
TRBJ1-6	TRBV18	TRBD1	-	CASSPDRWNSPLHF	TGTGCCAGCTCACCGGACAGGTGGAATTCACCCCTCCACTTT
TRBJ2-1	TRBV20-1	-	-	CSASGSAGSDAPNEQFF	TGCAGTGCTAGCGGTTCGGCGGGGTCTGACGCTCCGAATGAGCAGTTCTTC
TRBJ1-1	TRBV5-1	-	few	CASSLLGQNEAFF	TGCGCCAGCAGCTTGCTCGGACAGAATGAAGCTTTCTTT
TRBJ2-6	TRBV25-1	TRBD1	-	CASSPEGGGISGANVLTF	TGTGCCAGCAGTCCCGAAGGGGGCGGCATCTCTGGGGCCAACGTCCTGACTTTC
TRBJ2-7	TRBV6-2/TRBV6-3	-	-	CASSLTQFKYEQYF	TGTGCCAGCAGTCTAACACAGTTCAAATACGAGCAGTACTTC
TRBJ1-1	TRBV6-1	-	-	CASSETGWNTEAFF	TGTGCCAGCAGTGAAACAGGGTGGAACACTGAAGCTTTCTTT